The present entry profiles one T cell receptor (beta chain) with its context. This CDR3 is 17 amino acids long. The trim removed 1 base at V and 5 bases at J, leaving 10 bases unmatched. Germline-derived CDR1 and CDR2 are MNHEY and SMNVEV (reference sequence). This sample is part of a study of shared clonotypes between healthy human individuals. Generated by immunoSEQ multiplex PCR, the TCRdb table keeps only in-frame clones and is missing some. The sample consists of about 2.4 million clones, around 90% of them appearing once. Input material: naive CD4+ T cells sorted from blood. Specified subset: CD45RA+ positively selected. This sequence originates from a man aged 18 to 30 in good health. The chain combines TRBV27 with TRBJ2-5, with 10 bases that match TRBD1. The CDR3 region has the DNA TGTGCCAGCAGTTTATATGGGACAGGGGTAAGGGAGGAGACCCAGTACTTC. As protein: CASSLYGTGVREETQYF.